These 26 T cell receptor beta chains were all obtained from the same sample, sequenced in a study of cytotoxic CD8 clonotypes in ibrutinib-treated CLL. Produced via immunoSEQ multiplex PCR; TCRdb's table is partial and in-frame only. The table lists about 140,000 clones, roughly 80% of them singletons. This material consisted of PBMCs, taken after 12 months of ibrutinib treatment. These receptors all stem from a human donor with chronic lymphocytic leukemia.

The chain employs TRBV9 and TRBJ1-1, with D unresolved. The CDR3 covers 13 residues. Trimming pared 0 bases from V and 4 bases from J, leaving 7 bases between. Germline V gives CDR1 SGDLS, CDR2 YYNGEE. This CDR3 is CASSVGISTEAFF. The DNA for the CDR3 is TGTGCCAGCAGCGTAGGCATCTCCACTGAAGCTTTCTTT.

The chain is built from TRBV28 and TRBJ1-1; D gene ambiguous. The CDR3 extends over 12 amino acids. Germline V gene lookup returns CDR1 MDHEN and CDR2 SYDVKM. With 6 bases removed from V and 3 bases from J, the gap between germline ends came to 8 bases. CDR3 in DNA: TGTGCCAGCAGGAGTCAGTACACTGAAGCTTTCTTT. This encodes CASRSQYTEAFF.

V is TRBV5-1 and J is TRBJ2-1, with 10 nucleotides matching TRBD1. The germline CDR1 and CDR2 sequences are SGHRS and YFSETQ. The CDR3 loop spans 13 amino acids. V was clipped by 4 bases and J by 8 bases; unmatched bases: 3. CDR3 in DNA: TGCGCCAGCAGCCCAGACAGGGGGCATGAGCAGTTCTTC. As protein: CASSPDRGHEQFF. Full variable domain (rest looked up from reference TRBV5-1 and TRBJ2-1): KAGVTQTPRYLIKTRGQQVTLSCSPISGHRSVSWYQQTPGQGLQFLFEYFSETQRNKGNFPGRFSGRQFSNSRSEMNVSTLELGDSALYLCASSPDRGHEQFFGPGTRLTVL.

The rearrangement links TRBV4-1 to TRBJ1-2; D might be TRBD1 (6 bases). The CDR3 sequence is 14 residues long. V lost 1 base and J lost 4, with 10 bases in between. Germline V CDR1 and CDR2: MGHRA, YSYEKL. CDR3 amino acids: CASSQGTTGYGYTF. In DNA, the CDR3 is TGCGCCAGCAGCCAAGGAACGACAGGCTATGGCTACACCTTC.

The V gene is TRBV4-2, the J gene TRBJ2-7; weak D call: TRBD2 (5 bases). This CDR3 has 13 amino acids. Germline assignment: CDR1 LGHNA and CDR2 YNFKEQ. V lost 1 base and J lost 6, with 10 bases in between. The CDR3 sequence is CASSQGQDFEQYF. CDR3 nucleotides: TGTGCCAGCAGCCAAGGCCAGGACTTCGAGCAGTACTTC.

This clone showed up just a few times. J is TRBJ2-3 and V is TRBV7-3, with D tentatively TRBD2 (5 bases). The CDR3 contains 12 residues. The germline V gene has CDR1 SGHTA and CDR2 FQGTGA. V was clipped by 5 bases and J by 6 bases, with 9 bases between them. Here the CDR3 DNA reads TGTGCCAGCAGCCGAGACTACGATACGCAGTATTTT. This sequence encodes CASSRDYDTQYF.

The chain employs TRBV7-9 and TRBJ2-3; unclear D gene. The CDR3 is 13 residues long. Between the trimmed V and J ends, which lost 2 bases and 6 bases, there was a span of 9 bases. CDR1 is SEHNR, CDR2 FQNEAQ, per germline (reference sequence). Here the CDR3 DNA reads TGTGCCAGCAGCTTAAGTGCGCCGGATACGCAGTATTTT. It specifies CASSLSAPDTQYF.

V and J are TRBV20-1 and TRBJ2-3; D unclear. Trimming removed 2 bases at V and 3 bases at J, with 3 bases between. The length of the CDR3 is 11 residues. Germline V gene sequence: CDR1 DFQATT, CDR2 SNEGSKA (reference sequence). The CDR3 spells CSARRTDTQYF. The CDR3 region has the DNA TGCAGTGCTAGACGGACAGATACGCAGTATTTT.

The chain recombines TRBV19 with TRBJ2-5; 8 bases align to TRBD1. Germline V gene lookup returns CDR1 LNHDA and CDR2 SQIVND (reference sequence). CDR3 size: 14 residues. The J segment lost 7 bases and the V segment lost 8 bases, leaving 12 bases of the junction unmatched. CDR3 DNA: TGTGCCAGTGCCCCGGACAGGGCCGATAGGACCCAGTACTTC. Translation: CASAPDRADRTQYF. Full variable domain (rest looked up from reference TRBV19 and TRBJ2-5): DGGITQSPKYLFRKEGQNVTLSCEQNLNHDAMYWYRQDPGQGLRLIYYSQIVNDFQKGDIAEGYSVSREKKESFPLTVTSAQKNPTAFYLCASAPDRADRTQYFGPGTRLLVL.

This rearrangement joins TRBV13 to TRBJ2-2; D remains ambiguous. Trimming shortened V by 3 bases and J by 0 bases, and 2 bases separated the two germline ends. Germline values: CDR1 PRHDT, CDR2 FYEKMQ (reference sequence). This CDR3 spans 13 amino acids. The CDR3 nucleotides are TGTGCCAGCAGCTTGTCGAACACCGGGGAGCTGTTTTTT. Its translation: CASSLSNTGELFF. The whole variable domain, remainder taken from reference TRBV13 and TRBJ2-2, is AAGVIQSPRHLIKEKRETATLKCYPIPRHDTVYWYQQGPGQDPQFLISFYEKMQSDKGSIPDRFSAQQFSDYHSELNMSSLELGDSALYFCASSLSNTGELFFGEGSRLTVL.

V gene TRBV12-5 combines with J gene TRBJ2-7; 7 bases line up with TRBD2. The ends lost 2 bases at V and 1 base at J; junction bases unmatched: 8. The germline V gene has CDR1 LGHNT and CDR2 FRNRAP. This CDR3 region has 16 residues. The CDR3: CASGLIVGRESYEQYF. In DNA, the CDR3 is TGTGCTAGTGGTTTGATCGTAGGGCGGGAGTCCTACGAGCAGTACTTC.

This chain links TRBV19 with TRBJ1-2, with D perhaps matching TRBD1 (5 bases). Germline CDR1 LNHDA, CDR2 SQIVND (reference sequence). The CDR3 has 14 amino acids. The V end lost 9 bases, the J end lost 4 bases, and 18 bases lay between the germline ends. CDR3 DNA sequence: TGTGCCAGCAACCCCATGGGGGTAGGCTATGGCTACACCTTC. Amino acid sequence: CASNPMGVGYGYTF.

In regard to this clone: Other nucleotide sequences in the sample specify the same CDR3. This sequence joins TRBV29-1 and TRBJ2-3; TRBD2 matches at 7 bases. The CDR3 has 13 residues. From germline, CDR1 is SQVTM and CDR2 ANQGSEA. V was pared by 1 base and J by 6 bases, with 4 bases of the junction left unmatched. The CDR3 DNA is TGCAGCGTTGAAGCGGGGGGAGGGGATACGCAGTATTTT. Translation gives CSVEAGGGDTQYF.

This clone has just a few counts. The chain uses TRBV4-2 and TRBJ1-1; the D gene is possibly TRBD1 (5 bases). The germline V gene encodes CDR1 LGHNA and CDR2 YNFKEQ. The CDR3 extends over 15 amino acids. V lost 0 bases and J 2 bases, leaving 10 bases between the germline ends. Written as DNA, the CDR3 is TGTGCCAGCAGCCAAGATCGGACATCAAACACTGAAGCTTTCTTT. It specifies CASSQDRTSNTEAFF.

This chain links TRBV11-3 with TRBJ2-2; the match to TRBD2 covers 11 bases. V trimming: 5 bases; J trimming: 5 bases; junction bases outside the gene matches: 10. The CDR3 contains 17 residues. Per the germline V gene, CDR1 is SGHNT and CDR2 is YENEEA. In DNA, the CDR3 is TGTGCCAGCAGCCCCCTTGGAACTAGCGGGGGAACCGGGGAGCTGTTTTTT. It yields the protein CASSPLGTSGGTGELFF.

This clone has only a few counts. The chain recombines TRBV9 with TRBJ1-2; D is ambiguous. Germline V gives CDR1 SGDLS, CDR2 YYNGEE. V was cut by 5 bases and J by 6 bases, with 14 bases left in between. This CDR3 contains 13 residues. The CDR3 DNA reads TGTGCCAGCAGGACCATGGACGTTGATGGCTACACCTTC. Translated: CASRTMDVDGYTF.

The chain carries TRBV28 and TRBJ1-1; D uncertain. The CDR3 spans 10 residues. V was pared by 6 bases and J by 8 bases, with 7 bases between. CDR1 and CDR2 (germline): MDHEN, SYDVKM. The chain's CDR3 is CASSLGEAFF. The CDR3 region has the DNA TGTGCCAGCAGCTTGGGAGAAGCTTTCTTT.

This rearrangement joins TRBV5-1 to TRBJ1-5; D possibly corresponds to TRBD1 (6 bases). There are 15 residues in the CDR3. Germline CDR1 SGHRS, CDR2 YFSETQ. Trimming stripped 4 bases from V and 0 bases from J, with 11 bases between. This CDR3 is CASSLGTNSNQPQHF. The CDR3 region has the DNA TGCGCCAGCAGCCTCGGGACAAATAGCAATCAGCCCCAGCATTTT. Filled out from reference TRBV5-1 and TRBJ1-5, the complete variable domain reads KAGVTQTPRYLIKTRGQQVTLSCSPISGHRSVSWYQQTPGQGLQFLFEYFSETQRNKGNFPGRFSGRQFSNSRSEMNVSTLELGDSALYLCASSLGTNSNQPQHFGDGTRLSIL.

This chain's CDR3 is CASSSPYNEQFF. CDR3 DNA sequence: TGTGCCAGCAGCTCGCCGTACAATGAGCAGTTCTTC. V gene TRBV7-2 combines with J gene TRBJ2-1; D gene uncertain. The CDR3 is 12 residues long. V dropped 4 bases and J dropped 4 bases, with 5 bases sitting between them. Germline V gives CDR1 SGHTA, CDR2 FQGNSA. The complete variable domain, with remaining parts taken from reference TRBV7-2 and TRBJ2-1, reads GAGVSQSPSNKVTEKGKDVELRCDPISGHTALYWYRQSLGQGLEFLIYFQGNSAPDKSGLPSDRFSAERTGGSVSTLTIQRTQQEDSAVYLCASSSPYNEQFFGPGTRLTVL.

This chain connects TRBV5-4 to TRBJ2-1, with D perhaps TRBD2 (5 bases). CDR3 length: 12 residues. V was cut by 2 bases and J by 7 bases, with 7 bases left in between. The germline V gene has CDR1 SGHNT and CDR2 YYREEE (reference sequence). CDR3 nucleotides: TGTGCCAGCAGCTTAACGGGAAATGAGCAGTTCTTC. It translates to CASSLTGNEQFF.

J is TRBJ1-2 and V is TRBV4-2, with 7 bases that match TRBD1. The CDR3 covers 15 residues. Germline-derived CDR1 and CDR2 are LGHNA and YNFKEQ. V lost 0 bases to trimming and J lost 4 bases; unmatched junction nucleotides: 5. The CDR3 coding sequence is TGTGCCAGCAGCCAAGATCCGACAGGGATCTATGGCTACACCTTC. Translated: CASSQDPTGIYGYTF.

Here the CDR3 reads CASSESLSGLLSGANVLTF. The CDR3 coding sequence is TGTGCCAGCAGCGAGAGCCTCTCGGGGTTGCTCTCTGGGGCCAACGTCCTGACTTTC. The rearrangement links TRBV9 to TRBJ2-6, with D tentatively TRBD2 (5 bases). CDR1 and CDR2 from the germline V gene are SGDLS and YYNGEE. Trimming stripped 3 bases from V and 0 bases from J, with 19 bases between. CDR3 length: 19 residues.

V usage is TRBV2 and J usage is TRBJ2-2; 7 bases line up with TRBD2. The V gene's germline CDR1 is SNHLY and CDR2 FYNNEI. CDR3 length equals 16 residues. V lost 6 bases to trimming and J lost 3 bases; unmatched junction nucleotides: 10. Written as DNA, the CDR3 is TGTGCCAGCAGCCCTGGGGCTAGCGGCCACACCGGGGAGCTGTTTTTT. This codes for CASSPGASGHTGELFF. The variable domain in full, completed from reference TRBV2 and TRBJ2-2, reads EPEVTQTPSHQVTQMGQEVILRCVPISNHLYFYWYRQILGQKVEFLVSFYNNEISEKSEIFDDQFSVERPDGSNFTLKIRSTKLEDSAMYFCASSPGASGHTGELFFGEGSRLTVL.

This clone has only one observation. The chain combines TRBV28 with TRBJ2-7; 8 bases are shared with TRBD1. This CDR3 contains 17 residues. The trim removed 4 bases at V and 2 bases at J, leaving 13 bases unmatched. CDR1 is MDHEN and CDR2 is SYDVKM in the germline V gene. CDR3 sequence (DNA): TGTGCCAGCAGTTCCAACACAGGGGGATTTAGGGCCTACGAGCAGTACTTC. Translating gives CASSSNTGGFRAYEQYF.

This chain joins TRBV6-4 and TRBJ1-2, with 9 bases lining up with TRBD1. The germline V gene encodes CDR1 MRHNA and CDR2 SNTAGT. J gave up 4 bases and V 3 bases, and 3 bases lay outside the gene matches. The CDR3 covers 14 residues. The DNA of the CDR3 is TGTGCCAGCAGTGAGGGACAGGGCCCCTATGGCTACACCTTC. Translated, it gives CASSEGQGPYGYTF.

The rearrangement joins TRBV11-2 to TRBJ2-3; no reliable D call. The CDR3 length is 15 residues. From germline, CDR1 is SGHAT and CDR2 FQNNGV. Deletions cut 0 bases from V and 3 bases from J, with 10 bases between. CDR3 bases: TGTGCCAGCAGCTTAGACGGCTCCCCGACAGATACGCAGTATTTT. This sequence encodes CASSLDGSPTDTQYF.